This T cell receptor beta chain was sequenced during a study of blood T cell repertoires in COVID-19 (dated by TCRdb to about 2020). The study in broad terms: Samples covering the acute and convalescent phases of COVID-19 were provided by collaborators in the United States, Italy and Spain. Where HLA class I and class II types were available, the types were taken from metadata supplied by the sample provider, not from assay-based typing. Subjects who had been exposed to COVID-19, were actively infected with it, or had recovered from it provided the deeply sampled blood TCRbeta repertoires that made up the dataset. The material from the prospective study consisted of cDNA or gDNA derived from T cells, B-cell-depleted T cells, or PBMCs. The repertoires were made available in a free public database intended to serve as a resource for research on the immune response to SARS-CoV-2. The sample metadata nearly always contained a de-identified subject ID, COVID-19 status, age in years and sex. Samples were obtained from the ongoing ImmuneRACE study (first 160 participants) and from some 1,200 subjects provided by 6 global collaborators.

TCRbeta CDR3 regions were amplified from genomic DNA by means of the immunoSEQ Assay, a bias-controlled multiplex PCR. The authors processed their data as follows. The number of nucleated cells in each sample was estimated by amplification of reference gene primers within the assay. Sequence reads were collapsed and filtered to measure the absolute abundance of every unique TCRbeta CDR3 rearrangement. For each sample, productive Simpson clonality was calculated as the square root of Simpson's diversity index across productive rearrangements. TCRdb holds this immuneACCESS table with in-frame rearrangements only. Some clones are missing; in checked studies, unresolved V genes explain under half, and the rest has no known cause. V and J calls and clone size are those listed in that table; D and trimming were worked out from the DNA. The sample has about 89,000 clones on record, 80% of them singletons. Around 21% of the sample belongs to the ten largest clones.

The CDR3 goes from the cysteine to the phenylalanine over 15 residues. Only the CDR3 DNA stays, 45 bases, in frame from base 1. At the junction V is shortened by 0 bases and J by 7 bases; bases outside the gene matches: 2. CDR1 and CDR2 were assigned from the germline V gene (reference sequence) as MNHNY and SVGAGI. Beyond this particular receptor, the publication reports: The amount of clinical and demographic metadata varied by source and participant and was provided uncurated.

The collaborating institutions used their own protocols to collect whole blood in K2EDTA tubes. For TCRbeta analysis, collaborators shipped samples as frozen whole blood, isolated PBMCs, or DNA extracted from either of those sample types. Comment on this clone: The antigen it recognizes is unknown. No base quality values were provided; no much bigger clone lies one nucleotide off.

The TCR comes from a woman older than 75 with acute or convalescent COVID-19. The chain employs TRBV6-6 and TRBJ2-1; 11 of the junction bases match TRBD1. Sequencing was carried out using peripheral blood. The encoded CDR3 is CASSYSGTGGNEQFF. The nucleotide sequence is TGTGCCAGCAGTTACTCAGGGACAGGGGGGAATGAGCAGTTCTTC.